The rows below give T cell receptor beta chains drawn from one sample of a study of vaccination and CD4 T cells after COVID-19. MiXCR, run by TCRdb on the PCR reads, gives a single entry per CDR3 protein. The sample consists of around 13,000 distinct CDR3 sequences, less than 65% of them appearing once. Antigens for these TCRs are unknown. Here the sequenced sample was CD4+ T cells from blood, cultured in vitro, taken before SARS-CoV-2 vaccination. These TCRs come from a human donor who had recovered from COVID-19. The CDR3 runs from the conserved cysteine through the conserved F or W. Fields, in order: D gene, clone size, V gene, J gene, CDR3 DNA, CDR3 protein. The D gene is left open where the match is weak. Clone size is not always given. Where it is, it says once, few, many or a class for expanded clones.

-	few	TRBV15	TRBJ2-5	TGTGCCACCAGCAGGGGGGCCGCGGAGACCCAGTACTTC	CATSRGAAETQYF
TRBD1	-	TRBV20-1	TRBJ2-4	TGCAGTGCTCAGTCCGGGACAGGGGGATCAGGAAACATTCAGTACTTC	CSAQSGTGGSGNIQYF
-	-	TRBV6-5	TRBJ1-1	TGTGCCAGCAGTTACCGGGGGAACACTGAAGCTTTCTTT	CASSYRGNTEAFF
TRBD2	-	TRBV20-1	TRBJ2-1	TGCAGTTCTTCCCCGTGGACTAGCGGGGTTGGGGGGAATGAGCAGTTCTTC	CSSSPWTSGVGGNEQFF
TRBD1	-	TRBV6-2/TRBV6-3	TRBJ1-5	TGTGCCAGCAGTTACTCGACTCAGGGGGCCCAGCATTTT	CASSYSTQGAQHF
-	once	TRBV6-1	TRBJ2-5	TGTGCCAGCAGTGAAGACAGGGTTGGGGAGACCCAGTACTTC	CASSEDRVGETQYF
-	-	TRBV21-1	TRBJ2-2	TGTGCCAGCAGCAAAGAGAGGAGAGGGCCTCCCTGGGAGCTGTTTTTT	CASSKERRGPPWELFF
TRBD1	-	TRBV10-3	TRBJ1-5	TGTGCCATCAGTGGGGACAGAGACAATCAGCCCCAGCATTTT	CAISGDRDNQPQHF
-	-	TRBV28	TRBJ2-7	TGTGCCAGCAGACGGGGGCTTTCTTCCCGCGAGCAGTACTTC	CASRRGLSSREQYF
TRBD1	-	TRBV28	TRBJ1-2	TGTGCCAGCAGACCTGGACAGGGAAGATTCTATGGCTACACCTTC	CASRPGQGRFYGYTF
-	-	TRBV5-4	TRBJ2-2	TGTGCCAGCAGCTCCCCGTCGGGAGTATACGACACCGGGGAGCTGTTTTTT	CASSSPSGVYDTGELFF
-	once	TRBV11-1	TRBJ2-7	TGTGCCAGCAGCCCAGGAGTATACGAGCAGTACTTC	CASSPGVYEQYF
-	few	TRBV20-1	TRBJ2-7	TGCAGTGGTCTCCCACAGGTTCCGTCCTACGAGCAGTACTTC	CSGLPQVPSYEQYF
TRBD2	-	TRBV11-3	TRBJ2-7	TGTGCCAGCAGCTCGGGACTAGCGGGGGGACTTACGCTGGAGCAGTACTTC	CASSSGLAGGLTLEQYF
-	-	TRBV10-2	TRBJ1-2	TGCGCCAGCAGTGAGTCGCTAGGGCATGGCTACACCTTC	CASSESLGHGYTF
-	-	TRBV2	TRBJ2-1	TGTGCCAGCAGACCGGGACTTAGCTCCTACAATGAGCAGTTCTTC	CASRPGLSSYNEQFF
TRBD1	-	TRBV20-1	TRBJ2-1	TGCAGTGCTATTTATCAGCCAGGGGGCGGGAATGAGCAGTTCTTC	CSAIYQPGGGNEQFF
TRBD1	-	TRBV14	TRBJ1-1	TGTGCCAGCAGCCGAAACAGGGGTGCTGAAGCTTTCTTT	CASSRNRGAEAFF
-	-	TRBV20-1	TRBJ2-1	TGCAGTGGTGACGCGACTACGTCCAATGAGCAGTTCTTC	CSGDATTSNEQFF
TRBD1	-	TRBV27	TRBJ2-7	TGTGCCTTACAGCTAGGGGGACAGGGGACGAGGGGAGAAGACTACGAGCAGTACTTC	CALQLGGQGTRGEDYEQYF
TRBD2	few	TRBV20-1	TRBJ2-7	TGCAGTGCTAGCACGGCTAGCGGGTATGAGCAGTACTTC	CSASTASGYEQYF
TRBD1	few	TRBV2	TRBJ1-2	TGTGCCAGCAGTTCGGACAGGGTCTATGGCTACACCTTC	CASSSDRVYGYTF
TRBD1	-	TRBV12-5	TRBJ2-7	TGTGCTAGTGGACCGGGACAGGGTAGCTCCTACGAGCAGTACTTC	CASGPGQGSSYEQYF
-	-	TRBV7-2	TRBJ1-1	TGTGCCAGCAGCTTCCCGCCAGTGAACACTGAAGCTTTCTTT	CASSFPPVNTEAFF
TRBD1	-	TRBV5-4	TRBJ2-2	TGTGCCAGCAGCCTACGGACAGGGGAGGCCGGGGAGCTGTTTTTT	CASSLRTGEAGELFF
-	few	TRBV7-8	TRBJ1-5	TGTGCCAGCAGCCCGGACAGCCGCAATCAGCCCCAGCATTTT	CASSPDSRNQPQHF
TRBD2	once	TRBV20-1	TRBJ2-3	TGCAGTGCTACGGAACTAGCGGGCCTCACAGATACGCAGTATTTT	CSATELAGLTDTQYF
TRBD1	-	TRBV27	TRBJ1-5	TGTGCCAGCAGTTTTTTAAACAGGGGCCTGGATCAGCCCCAGCATTTT	CASSFLNRGLDQPQHF
TRBD1	few	TRBV19	TRBJ1-6	TGTGCCAGTAGTACCAGCAGGGGGCGAAATTCACCCCTCCACTTT	CASSTSRGRNSPLHF
-	-	TRBV11-3	TRBJ1-1	TGTGCCAGCAGCCCCCAAGCAGTCAACACTGAAGCTTTCTTT	CASSPQAVNTEAFF
-	-	TRBV20-1	TRBJ2-3	TGCAGTGCTAGAGGGCAGGGGATAGATACGCAGTATTTT	CSARGQGIDTQYF
-	-	TRBV20-1	TRBJ2-5	TGCAGTGCTCAACCCCCCGGGGCGGTCCAAGAGACCCAGTACTTC	CSAQPPGAVQETQYF
-	-	TRBV18	TRBJ2-5	TGTGCCAGCTCACCTGATGCCCAAGAGACCCAGTGCTTC	CASSPDAQETQCF
-	few	TRBV7-2	TRBJ2-3	TGTGCCAGCAGCTTAGCGCACAGGCCCAGCACAGATACGCAGTATTTT	CASSLAHRPSTDTQYF
-	-	TRBV15	TRBJ2-3	TGTGCCACCAGCAGGGGGTTTTCTGATACGCAGTATTTT	CATSRGFSDTQYF
-	-	TRBV6-5	TRBJ1-6	TGTGCCAGCAGTTACTCGCGTCCAGCATCCTCCTATAATTCACCCCTCCACTTT	CASSYSRPASSYNSPLHF
TRBD1	-	TRBV27	TRBJ2-7	TGTGCCAGCAGTTTAGACAGGGACTACGAGCAGTACTTC	CASSLDRDYEQYF
-	few	TRBV27	TRBJ2-1	TGTGCCAGCGATACCGCGGGCAGAAATGAGCAGTTCTTC	CASDTAGRNEQFF
-	-	TRBV19	TRBJ1-1	TGTGCCAGTAGTATTAGGGGACCCCCCCCAAGGGGGGCTGAAGCTTTCTTT	CASSIRGPPPRGAEAFF
-	few	TRBV27	TRBJ1-1	TGTGCCAGCAGCGTACCGGGACAACTGACTGAAGCTTTCTTT	CASSVPGQLTEAFF
TRBD1	few	TRBV19	TRBJ1-2	TGTGCCAGTACCAGGGACAGCTTCTATGGCTACACCTTC	CASTRDSFYGYTF
-	few	TRBV15	TRBJ2-3	TGTGCCACCACCATAGGCCCTTTAGGGGAGGGCACAGATACGCAGTATTTT	CATTIGPLGEGTDTQYF
-	-	TRBV20-1	TRBJ2-7	TGCAGTGCTAGTATGTCTGTAATCCCTGACGAGCAGTACTTC	CSASMSVIPDEQYF
-	-	TRBV5-5	TRBJ2-3	TGTGCCAGCAGCTTGTATGGGGGGACCACAGATACGCAGTATTTT	CASSLYGGTTDTQYF
TRBD1	-	TRBV2	TRBJ1-6	TGTGCCACCAATGACAGGGGGCTAATGGATTCACCCCTCCACTTT	CATNDRGLMDSPLHF
-	-	TRBV7-9	TRBJ2-6	TGTGCCAGCAGCCTAGGGGAAGGAAGCTCTGGGGCCAACGTCCTGACTTTC	CASSLGEGSSGANVLTF
TRBD2	-	TRBV19	TRBJ2-1	TGTGCCAGTAGTACCCCAACGTCTTGGGAGGGAAATGAGCAGTTCTTC	CASSTPTSWEGNEQFF
-	once	TRBV2	TRBJ1-1	TGTGCCAGCAGTAAGGGGGGCAGGGAGGGGGGTAACACTGAAGCTTTCTTT	CASSKGGREGGNTEAFF
TRBD2	-	TRBV19	TRBJ2-5	TGTGCCAGTAGTCACCCCAGGGCTAGCGGGCAAGAGACCCAGTACTTC	CASSHPRASGQETQYF
-	few	TRBV19	TRBJ1-5	TGTGCCAGTAGTCAATCCCCGGGTCAGCCCCAGCATTTT	CASSQSPGQPQHF
TRBD1	medium-sized	TRBV6-1	TRBJ1-1	TGTGCCAGCCGACAGAGGGGACAGGGGTTCAATTGGGTCACTGAAGCTTTCTTT	CASRQRGQGFNWVTEAFF
TRBD1	-	TRBV18	TRBJ1-2	TGTGCCAGCTCACCACCGTTCGCAGGGGGGTATGGCTACACCTTC	CASSPPFAGGYGYTF